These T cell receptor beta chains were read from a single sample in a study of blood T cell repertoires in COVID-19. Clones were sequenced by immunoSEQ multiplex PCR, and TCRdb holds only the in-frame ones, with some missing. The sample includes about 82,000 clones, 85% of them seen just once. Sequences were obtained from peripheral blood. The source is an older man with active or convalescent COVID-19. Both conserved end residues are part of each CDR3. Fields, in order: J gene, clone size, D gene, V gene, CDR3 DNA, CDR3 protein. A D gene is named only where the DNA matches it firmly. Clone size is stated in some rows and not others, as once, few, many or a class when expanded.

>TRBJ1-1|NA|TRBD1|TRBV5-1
TGCGCCAGCGGCAGGACAGGGGGCGCGGTGAACACTGAAGCTTTCTTT
CASGRTGGAVNTEAFF
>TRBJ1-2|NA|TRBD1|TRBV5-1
TGCGCCAGCAGCATCGACAGGGGGCAAGGCTATGGCTACACCTTC
CASSIDRGQGYGYTF
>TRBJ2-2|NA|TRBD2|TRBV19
TGTGCCAGTAGTATCGACAGACTAGCTGCCACCGGGGAGCTGTTTTTT
CASSIDRLAATGELFF
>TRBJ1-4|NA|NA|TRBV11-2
TGTGCCAGCAGCTTAGATCTCGGCGGGGGGCCTAATGAAAAACTGTTTTTT
CASSLDLGGGPNEKLFF
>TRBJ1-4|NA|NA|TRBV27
TGTGCCAGCAGTTTCTCGGAACTCAGCAGGGAAGGTGAAAAACTGTTTTTT
CASSFSELSREGEKLFF
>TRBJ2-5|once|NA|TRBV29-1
TGCAGCGTTGGGAGGACAGGAGGGCCCTTGGAGACCCAGTACTTC
CSVGRTGGPLETQYF
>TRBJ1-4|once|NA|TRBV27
TGTGCCAGCAGTCCCTCACGGGCTAATGAAAAACTGTTTTTT
CASSPSRANEKLFF
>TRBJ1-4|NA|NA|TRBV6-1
TGTGCCAGCAGTGAATCTAGGGGAAGCTTTGGTGAAAAACTGTTTTTT
CASSESRGSFGEKLFF
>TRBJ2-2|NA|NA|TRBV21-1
TGTGCCAGCGTCGAGGAATTTCGACACAGGGGGCGAAGCGGGGAGCTGTTTTTT
CASVEEFRHRGRSGELFF
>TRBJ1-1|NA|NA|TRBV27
TGTGCCAGCAGTTTATTGGGGGGGAACACTGAAGCTTTCTTT
CASSLLGGNTEAFF
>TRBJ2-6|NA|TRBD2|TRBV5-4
TGTGCCAGCAGCTTGGGGCGGGGGGTTGCTGGGGCCAACGTCCTGACTTTC
CASSLGRGVAGANVLTF
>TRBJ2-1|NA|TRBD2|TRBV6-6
TGTGCCAGCAGTAAGACTAGCGGGCCCTACAATGAGCAGTTCTTC
CASSKTSGPYNEQFF
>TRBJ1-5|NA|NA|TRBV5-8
TGTGCCAGCAGCTTGGCCCCGGGGGGAGGAAATCAGCCCCAGCATTTT
CASSLAPGGGNQPQHF
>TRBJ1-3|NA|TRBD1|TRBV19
TGTGCCAGTCAAAACCCGGGACAGGGAACTGGAAACACCATATATTTT
CASQNPGQGTGNTIYF
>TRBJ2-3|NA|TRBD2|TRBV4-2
TGTGCCAGCAGCCAAGTTGAACTAGCGGGGGGCCTCAGAGATACGCAGTATTTT
CASSQVELAGGLRDTQYF
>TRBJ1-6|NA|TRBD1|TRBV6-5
TGTGCCAGCAGGTCTACGGGACAGGGTAGTCCCCTCCACTTT
CASRSTGQGSPLHF
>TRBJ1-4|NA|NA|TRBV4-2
TGTGCCAGCAGCCCCCCGGTTGCAACTAATGAAAAACTGTTTTTT
CASSPPVATNEKLFF
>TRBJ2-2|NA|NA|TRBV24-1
TGTGCCACCAGTGATGAACATGGGGCTCGTTACGGGGAGCTGTTTTTT
CATSDEHGARYGELFF
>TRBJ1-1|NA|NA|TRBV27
TGTGCCAGCAGTTTATCCCCCGCCGGGGACACTGAAGCTTTCTTT
CASSLSPAGDTEAFF
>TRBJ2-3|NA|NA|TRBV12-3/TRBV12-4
TGTGCCAGCAGTTTGCCGAATCCGGGTACGCAGTATTTT
CASSLPNPGTQYF
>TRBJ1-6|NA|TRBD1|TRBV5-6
TGTGCCAGCAGCCGGGGACAGCTAAATTCACCCCTCCACTTT
CASSRGQLNSPLHF
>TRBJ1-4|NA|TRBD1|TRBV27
TGTGCCAGCAGGAAGACAGGGAGTGGGTATGAAAAACTGTTTTTT
CASRKTGSGYEKLFF
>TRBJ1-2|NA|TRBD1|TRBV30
TGTGCCTGGAGGAGACAGGGGGACTATGGCTACACCTTC
CAWRRQGDYGYTF
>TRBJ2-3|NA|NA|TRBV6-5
TGTGCCAGCAGTTCACCCCGGGGGATTGCGGATACGCAGTATTTT
CASSSPRGIADTQYF
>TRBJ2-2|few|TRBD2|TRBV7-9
TGTGCCAGCAGCTTTGGGACTAGCATTACCGGGGAGCTGTTTTTT
CASSFGTSITGELFF
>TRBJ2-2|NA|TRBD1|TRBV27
TGTGCCAGCAGTAAACCGGGACAGGGGGCCCCCGGGGAGCTGTTTTTT
CASSKPGQGAPGELFF
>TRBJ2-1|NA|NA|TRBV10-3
TGTGCCATCAGTGACCCAGCGACGAATGAGCAGTTCTTC
CAISDPATNEQFF
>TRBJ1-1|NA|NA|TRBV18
TGTGCCAGCTCACCTGGTCTCACAGCTGAAGCTTTCTTT
CASSPGLTAEAFF
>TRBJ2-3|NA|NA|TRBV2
TGTGCCAGCAGTACAAGATCGTACGGGGAGACAGATACGCAGTATTTT
CASSTRSYGETDTQYF
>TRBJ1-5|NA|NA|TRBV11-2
TGTGCCAGCAGCTTAGATAACCGAGCCAATCAGCCCCAGCATTTT
CASSLDNRANQPQHF
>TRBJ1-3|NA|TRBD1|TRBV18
TGTGCCAGCTCACCACAGGGGGCTGGAGGAAACACCATATATTTT
CASSPQGAGGNTIYF
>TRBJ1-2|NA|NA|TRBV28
TGTGCCAGCAGCAAACCCAGGGGTAACTATGGCTACACCTTC
CASSKPRGNYGYTF
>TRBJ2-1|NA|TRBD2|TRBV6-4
TGTGCCAGCAGTCAGACTAGCGGTGAGCAGTTCTTC
CASSQTSGEQFF
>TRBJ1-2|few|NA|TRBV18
TGTGCCAGCTCACTTGTAAACAGAAACACTAACTATGGCTACACCTTC
CASSLVNRNTNYGYTF
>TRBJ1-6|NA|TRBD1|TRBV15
TGTGCCACCAGAGGCACCAGGGGGTCTAGTTCACCCCTCCACTTT
CATRGTRGSSSPLHF
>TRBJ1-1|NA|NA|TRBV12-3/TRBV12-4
TGTGCCAGTTTTGAAACAGGGCTCACTGAAGCTTTCTTT
CASFETGLTEAFF
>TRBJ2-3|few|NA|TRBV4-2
TGTGCCAGCAGCCACTACGACAATCAGGGCACAGATACGCAGTATTTT
CASSHYDNQGTDTQYF
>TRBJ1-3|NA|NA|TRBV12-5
TGTGCTTGGGGCAGGGGAGATGTGGAACCTGGAAACACCATATATTTT
CAWGRGDVEPGNTIYF
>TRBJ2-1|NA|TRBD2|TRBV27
TGTGCCAGCAGAGGGACTAGCGGGGGTTATGAGCAGTTCTTC
CASRGTSGGYEQFF
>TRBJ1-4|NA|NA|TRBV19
TGTGCCAGTACCCCGGGGGGCCCTAATGAAAAACTGTTTTTT
CASTPGGPNEKLFF
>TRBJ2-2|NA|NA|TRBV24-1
TGTGCCACCTCGGGCAGGGCGAACACCGGGGAGCTGTTTTTT
CATSGRANTGELFF
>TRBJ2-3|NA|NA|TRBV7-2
TGTGCCAGCAGCTTCAGGCGATTCACAGATACGCAGTATTTT
CASSFRRFTDTQYF
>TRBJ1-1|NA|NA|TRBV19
TGTGCCAGTAATTCACAGGGTGTTTACACTGAAGCTTTCTTT
CASNSQGVYTEAFF
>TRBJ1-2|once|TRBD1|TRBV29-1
TGCAGCGTCCAGGGGGTTAGCGGCTACACCTTC
CSVQGVSGYTF
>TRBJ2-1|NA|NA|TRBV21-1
TGTGCCAGCAGCAGAGCTTGGGGGGACTCCTACAATGAGCAGTTCTTC
CASSRAWGDSYNEQFF
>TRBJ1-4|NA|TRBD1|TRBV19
TGTGCCAGTAGCAACCTCGGGACAGCAACTAATGAAAAACTGTTTTTT
CASSNLGTATNEKLFF
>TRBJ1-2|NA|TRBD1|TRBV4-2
TGTGCCAGCAGCCAGGACAGGGTCGGCTATGGCTACACCTTC
CASSQDRVGYGYTF